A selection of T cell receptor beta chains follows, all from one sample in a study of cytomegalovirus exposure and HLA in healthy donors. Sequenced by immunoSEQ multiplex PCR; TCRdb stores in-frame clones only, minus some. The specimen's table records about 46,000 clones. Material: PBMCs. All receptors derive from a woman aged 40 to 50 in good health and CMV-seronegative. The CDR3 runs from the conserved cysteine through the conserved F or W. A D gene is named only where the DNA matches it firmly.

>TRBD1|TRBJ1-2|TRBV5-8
CASSFRGRVYGYTF
TGTGCCAGCAGCTTTAGGGGGCGCGTCTATGGCTACACCTTC
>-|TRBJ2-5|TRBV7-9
CASSRGHPGSGEETQYF
TGTGCCAGCAGCCGTGGGCATCCGGGCTCAGGGGAAGAGACCCAGTACTTC
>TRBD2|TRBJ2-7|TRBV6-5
CASSPQLALAYEQYF
TGTGCCAGCAGTCCACAACTAGCGCTAGCCTACGAGCAGTACTTC
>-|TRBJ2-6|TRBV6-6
CASSYSRGTGANVLTF
TGTGCCAGCAGTTACTCTAGGGGAACGGGGGCCAACGTCCTGACTTTC
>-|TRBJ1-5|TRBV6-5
CASSYNGVGMDQPQHF
TGTGCCAGCAGTTATAACGGGGTGGGAATGGATCAGCCCCAGCATTTT
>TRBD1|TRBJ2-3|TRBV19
CASSPLDRGLVDTQYF
TGTGCCAGTAGTCCGTTAGACAGGGGGCTGGTAGATACGCAGTATTTT
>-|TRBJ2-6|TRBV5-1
CASSLTVSGANVLTF
TGCGCCAGCAGCTTGACAGTATCCGGGGCCAACGTCCTGACTTTC
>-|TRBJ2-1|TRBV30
CAWRSGQGFYEQFF
TGTGCCTGGCGTTCGGGTCAGGGGTTCTATGAGCAGTTCTTC
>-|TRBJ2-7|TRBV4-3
CASQRYAKQYF
TGCGCCAGCCAGAGGTATGCGAAGCAGTACTTC
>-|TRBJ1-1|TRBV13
CASSLQTVMNTEAFF
TGTGCCAGCAGCTTACAGACAGTCATGAACACTGAAGCTTTCTTT
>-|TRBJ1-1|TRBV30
CAWSADRNTEAFF
TGTGCCTGGAGCGCGGATCGGAACACTGAAGCTTTCTTT
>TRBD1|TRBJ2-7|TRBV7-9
CASSDTGVAYEQYF
TGTGCCAGCAGCGATACAGGGGTAGCATACGAGCAGTACTTC
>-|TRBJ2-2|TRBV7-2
CASSVRGSLNTGELFF
TGTGCCAGCAGCGTCAGAGGCAGCCTAAACACCGGGGAGCTGTTTTTT
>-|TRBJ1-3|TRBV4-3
CASSQARNQGNTIYF
TGCGCCAGCAGCCAAGCCAGAAATCAAGGAAACACCATATATTTT
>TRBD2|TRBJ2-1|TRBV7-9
CASSGIPSGTANEQFF
TGTGCCAGCAGCGGCATTCCTAGCGGGACTGCCAATGAGCAGTTCTTC
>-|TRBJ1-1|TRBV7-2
CASSPPGVNTEAFF
TGTGCCAGCAGCCCCCCCGGGGTGAACACTGAAGCTTTCTTT
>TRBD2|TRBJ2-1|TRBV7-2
CASSWAGGRTYNEQFF
TGTGCCAGCAGCTGGGCCGGCGGGAGGACCTACAATGAGCAGTTCTTC
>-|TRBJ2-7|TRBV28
CASSGSLYEQYF
TGTGCCAGCTCCGGGTCCCTGTACGAGCAGTACTTC
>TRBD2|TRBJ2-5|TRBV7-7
CASSVLAEETQYF
TGTGCTAGCAGCGTCCTAGCGGAAGAGACCCAGTACTTC
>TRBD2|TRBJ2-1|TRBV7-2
CASSWGLAGGSGDNEQFF
TGTGCCAGCAGCTGGGGACTAGCGGGAGGGAGTGGCGACAATGAGCAGTTCTTC
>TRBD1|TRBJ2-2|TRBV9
CASSARTGTNTGELFF
TGTGCCAGCAGCGCCCGGACAGGGACGAACACCGGGGAGCTGTTTTTT
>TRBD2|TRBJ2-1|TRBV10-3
CAIRAGTSEYNEQFF
TGTGCCATCAGAGCCGGGACTAGCGAGTACAATGAGCAGTTCTTC
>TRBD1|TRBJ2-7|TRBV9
CASSVGLDRGHEQYF
TGTGCCAGCAGCGTAGGGTTGGACAGGGGCCACGAGCAGTACTTC
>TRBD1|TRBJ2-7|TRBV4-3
CASSQGRTGAYEQYF
TGCGCCAGCAGCCAAGGCAGGACAGGAGCCTACGAGCAGTACTTC
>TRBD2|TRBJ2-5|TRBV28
CASSFSSRGREGETQYF
TGTGCCAGCAGTTTTAGTAGCCGGGGCAGGGAGGGAGAGACCCAGTACTTC
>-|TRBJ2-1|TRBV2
CASSPSANEQFF
TGTGCCAGCAGTCCTAGCGCGAATGAGCAGTTCTTC
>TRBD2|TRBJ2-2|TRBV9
CASSKGTSGYTGELFF
TGTGCCAGCAGCAAAGGGACTAGCGGTTATACCGGGGAGCTGTTTTTT
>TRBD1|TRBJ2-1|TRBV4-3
CASSQARQGARGNEQFF
TGCGCCAGCAGCCAGGCTCGTCAGGGGGCTAGGGGGAATGAGCAGTTCTTC
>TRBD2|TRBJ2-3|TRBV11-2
CASSLELAGVTDTQYF
TGTGCCAGCAGCTTAGAACTAGCGGGAGTGACAGATACGCAGTATTTT
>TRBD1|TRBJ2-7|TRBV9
CASSPGQALQEQYF
TGTGCCAGCAGCCCGGGACAGGCCCTTCAGGAGCAGTACTTC
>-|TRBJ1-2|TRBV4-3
CASSQDGVSNYGYTF
TGCGCCAGCAGCCAAGATGGAGTCAGCAACTATGGCTACACCTTC
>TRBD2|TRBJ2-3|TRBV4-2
CASSSLADPSTDTQYF
TGTGCCAGCAGCTCACTAGCGGACCCTAGCACAGATACGCAGTATTTT
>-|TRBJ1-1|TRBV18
CASSPPAGARAFF
TGTGCCAGCTCACCACCGGCAGGGGCTCGGGCTTTCTTT
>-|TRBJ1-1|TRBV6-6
CASSLWTDRETFF
TGTGCCAGCAGTCTTTGGACAGACCGCGAAACTTTCTTT
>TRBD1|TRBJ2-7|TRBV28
CASAATGIGQTGWDEQYF
TGTGCCAGCGCTGCAACAGGTATCGGGCAGACAGGGTGGGACGAGCAGTACTTC
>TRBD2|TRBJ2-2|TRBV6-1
CASSDPSLAGVTGELFF
TGTGCCAGCAGTGACCCATCTTTAGCGGGAGTCACCGGGGAGCTGTTTTTT
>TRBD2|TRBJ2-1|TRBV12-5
CASGVLAGGGEQFF
TGTGCTAGTGGGGTACTAGCGGGAGGTGGTGAGCAGTTCTTC
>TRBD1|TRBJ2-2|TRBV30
CAWSNDPGQFTGELFF
TGTGCCTGGAGTAACGATCCGGGACAGTTCACCGGGGAGCTGTTTTTT
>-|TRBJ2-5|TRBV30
CAWSQMGNNPRETQYF
TGTGCCTGGAGCCAAATGGGCAATAACCCCCGTGAGACCCAGTACTTC
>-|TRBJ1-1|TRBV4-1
CASSHPSWDTMNTEAFF
TGCGCCAGCAGCCATCCTTCCTGGGACACAATGAACACTGAAGCTTTCTTT
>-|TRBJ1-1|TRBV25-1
CASPELNTEAFF
TGTGCCAGCCCGGAGTTGAACACTGAAGCTTTCTTT
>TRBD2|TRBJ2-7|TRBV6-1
CASSVRGTRGTGYEQYF
TGTGCCAGCAGTGTCCGCGGGACTAGAGGCACGGGGTACGAGCAGTACTTC
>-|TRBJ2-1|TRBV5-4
CASKLPNSYNEQFF
TGTGCCAGCAAACTCCCAAACTCCTACAATGAGCAGTTCTTC
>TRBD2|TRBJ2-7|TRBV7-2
CASSLLWRESGAQYF
TGTGCCAGCAGCTTATTATGGCGGGAGTCTGGCGCGCAGTACTTC
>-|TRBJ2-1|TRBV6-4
CASSLISDSHNEQFF
TGTGCCAGCAGCCTGATATCGGACAGTCACAATGAGCAGTTCTTC
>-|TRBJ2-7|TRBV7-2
CASSLAGRYEQYF
TGTGCCAGCAGCTTAGCGGGGCGCTACGAGCAGTACTTC
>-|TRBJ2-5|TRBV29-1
CSVGRGTLETQYF
TGCAGCGTTGGGCGCGGGACCCTTGAGACCCAGTACTTC
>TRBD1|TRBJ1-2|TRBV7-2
CASSPGTANPNGYTF
TGTGCCAGCAGCCCGGGGACAGCCAACCCGAATGGCTACACCTTC
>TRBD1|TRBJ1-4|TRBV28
CASSSPGQGFEKLFF
TGTGCCAGCAGTTCCCCGGGACAGGGGTTTGAAAAACTGTTTTTT
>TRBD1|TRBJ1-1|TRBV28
CASSNRDRAQMNTEAFF
TGTGCCAGCAGTAACCGGGACAGGGCTCAAATGAACACTGAAGCTTTCTTT
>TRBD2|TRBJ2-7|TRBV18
CASSPGLAVSSYEQYF
TGTGCCAGCTCACCGGGACTAGCGGTGAGCTCCTACGAGCAGTACTTC
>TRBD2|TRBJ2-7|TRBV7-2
CASARLARYEQYF
TGTGCCAGCGCAAGACTAGCTCGGTACGAGCAGTACTTC
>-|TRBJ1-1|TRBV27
CASSRQRLNTEAFF
TGTGCCAGCAGTAGACAGAGGCTGAACACTGAAGCTTTCTTT
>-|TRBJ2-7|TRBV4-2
CASSKSGDDYEQYF
TGTGCCAGCAGCAAAAGCGGCGACGATTACGAGCAGTACTTC
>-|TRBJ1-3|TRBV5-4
CASSYGAGNTIYF
TGTGCCAGCAGCTACGGTGCTGGAAACACCATATATTTT
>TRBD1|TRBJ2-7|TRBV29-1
CSVQLRQGVEQYF
TGCAGCGTTCAACTGAGACAGGGGGTAGAGCAGTACTTC
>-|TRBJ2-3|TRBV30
CAWGGGGASDTQYF
TGTGCCTGGGGAGGAGGGGGCGCGTCAGATACGCAGTATTTT
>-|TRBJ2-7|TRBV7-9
CASSLGADITLYEQYF
TGTGCCAGCAGCTTAGGCGCGGACATAACTCTCTACGAGCAGTACTTC
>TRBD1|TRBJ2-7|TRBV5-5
CASTSVRDSYEQYF
TGTGCCAGCACCTCTGTTCGGGACAGCTACGAGCAGTACTTC